This TCR beta chain was retrieved from a study of CD8 T cells in Susac syndrome. The T cells that were sequenced for TCR beta were CD8+ and CD4+ cells from blood. Negative isolation yielded CD4+ and CD8+ T cells, and FACS enriched TEMRA cells. The V and J ends lost 7 bases and 1 base respectively, with 16 bases between them. This CDR3 has 15 residues. CDR1 SGHRS and CDR2 YFSETQ come from the germline V gene. Whole-study findings and limits: That the number of individuals in its TCR sequencing and HLA analysis was relatively small was acknowledged by the study.

This clonotype was detected only once. What it binds is unknown. A quantity of roughly 0.5 to 1 ug RNA underwent reverse transcription using random hexamers. Amplification of TCR beta CDR3 used immunoSEQ multiplex PCR across 54 Vbeta and 13 Jbeta. One entry per CDR3 protein results from TCRdb running MiXCR on the immunoSEQ multiplex PCR reads. The sample includes more than 95,000 distinct CDR3 sequences, around 94% of them seen just once. Material for sequencing was CD4+ T cells from PBMCs. V and J are TRBV5-1 and TRBJ2-3; D may be TRBD2 (6 bases). The clonotype comes from a human donor in good health. The CDR3 bases are TGCGCCAGCGAGAATGGGGGAGGTGGCACAGATACGCAGTATTTT. Translation gives CASENGGGGTDTQYF. Supplemented by reference TRBV5-1 and TRBJ2-3, the full variable domain reads KAGVTQTPRYLIKTRGQQVTLSCSPISGHRSVSWYQQTPGQGLQFLFEYFSETQRNKGNFPGRFSGRQFSNSRSEMNVSTLELGDSALYLCASENGGGGTDTQYFGPGTRLTVL.